Listed here are 5 T cell receptor beta chains from one sample, sequenced in a study of siplizumab effects on memory and regulatory T cells. Profiled with immunoSEQ multiplex PCR; TCRdb holds only in-frame clones, not every one. This repertoire shows 85,000 to 130,000 clones, about 91% found once; its top ten account for approximately 2.7%. The sample comprised CD4+ T cells sorted from blood. All receptors come from a human donor in good health. Some clones in this sample may be carry-over from other donors' samples.

This clone was detected once. The chain is built from TRBV5-1 and TRBJ2-5; 12 positions agree with TRBD1. Per germline, CDR1 SGHRS and CDR2 YFSETQ. The CDR3 length is 14 residues. Losses at the gene ends were 8 bases for V and 5 bases for J; bases not matched to a gene: 7. The CDR3 sequence is CARPGQGAFETQYF. The CDR3 nucleotides are TGCGCCAGACCGGGACAGGGGGCTTTCGAGACCCAGTACTTC.

This sequence joins TRBV28 and TRBJ1-2; 10 positions agree with TRBD1. The CDR3 extends over 14 amino acids. Germline V gives CDR1 MDHEN, CDR2 SYDVKM. V lost 6 bases and J lost 4; bases outside the gene matches: 5. The chain's CDR3 is CASRVTGGTYGYTF. The CDR3 region has the DNA TGTGCCAGCAGGGTGACAGGGGGCACCTATGGCTACACCTTC.

This chain joins TRBV10-3 and TRBJ2-6; 8 bases are a match to TRBD1. Looked up from germline, CDR1 is ENHRY and CDR2 is SYGVKD. V was pared by 6 bases and J by 1 base, with 8 bases of the junction left unmatched. This CDR3 contains 17 residues. The CDR3 DNA sequence: TGTGCCATCAGGAGACAGGGGAAAAGTTCTGGGGCCAACGTCCTGACTTTC. As protein: CAIRRQGKSSGANVLTF.

The rearrangement joins TRBV5-1 to TRBJ2-1, with 7 bases identical to TRBD1. V lost 2 bases to trimming and J lost 9 bases; unmatched junction nucleotides: 11. The V gene's germline CDR1 is SGHRS and CDR2 YFSETQ. This CDR3 contains 15 residues. The CDR3 spells CASSLGGTGWFEQFF. In DNA, the CDR3 is TGCGCCAGCAGCTTAGGGGGCACGGGGTGGTTTGAGCAGTTCTTC.

The genes are TRBV18 and TRBJ2-1; D call uncertain. The CDR3 loop spans 11 amino acids. V was clipped by 4 bases and J by 8 bases, with 6 bases between them. Germline V gene data show CDR1 as KGHSH and CDR2 as LQKENI. The DNA for the CDR3 is TGTGCCAGCTCACTAGGCGATGAGCAGTTCTTC. Amino acids: CASSLGDEQFF.